This TCR beta chain stems from a study of cytomegalovirus exposure and HLA in healthy donors. Per the germline V gene, CDR1 is MDHEN and CDR2 is SYDVKM. Between the trimmed V and J ends, which lost 2 bases and 1 base, there was a span of 11 bases. CDR3 length: 15 residues. With 60 Vbeta and 13 Jbeta primers, the PCR was carried out. Clones were read by immunoSEQ multiplex PCR, and TCRdb kept only the in-frame ones, dropping some. Of approximately 70,000 clones listed, roughly 81% are singletons. Study observations and caveats: Later analysis associated a missense DCLRE1C variant with TCR beta V- and J-gene trimming. Highly shared variants forming one cluster were likely a sequencing artifact.

Concerning this clone itself: Its antigen is unidentified.

Sequencing used PBMCs. The V and J genes are TRBV28 and TRBJ1-1; D not certain. The clonotype originates from a human donor in good health. The CDR3 loop is CASSLIKRRNTEAFF. The CDR3 DNA follows: TGTGCCAGCAGTTTAATCAAACGCAGGAACACTGAAGCTTTCTTT.